This T cell receptor (beta chain) was retrieved from a study of response to subunit inactivated influenza vaccine (dated by TCRdb to between 2017 and 2018). For the wider study: Deep quantitative T cell receptor repertoire profiling was used in the study to track responses to a trivalent subunit inactivated influenza vaccine.

Details on this clonotype: The specificity of this receptor is unknown. There are no base qualities to consult, and no much larger clone falls within one base.

The germline V and J ends show losses of 6 bases and 0 bases respectively, and no gene match explains 8 bases of the junction. The CDR3 holds 17 amino acids from the cysteine to the phenylalanine. The only DNA kept is the CDR3, 51 bases in frame from the first base. Based on the germline V gene (reference sequence), the CDR1 and CDR2 sequences are MNHEY and SMNVEV. What the research found in general, with its limitations: The authors suggested that each seasonal influenza vaccination may recruit only a limited number of new T cells.

The library was generated by RT-PCR. The run used an Illumina HiSeq 2500. The raw public reads went through TCRdb reprocessing: fastp at Q25, MiXCR clone calling, in-frame beta chains kept. Rows matching on CDR3 protein sequence are summarized as one entry with the most common DNA and genes. In this sample the table shows over 150,000 distinct CDR3 sequences, about an eighth of which occur a single time. The ten largest clonotypes hold roughly 25% of the sample. This TCR came from a man aged 50-59 years who received an inactivated influenza vaccine. Donor details come from another sample of the same person, matched by shared clones. This receptor chain uses TRBV27 and TRBJ2-6; a stretch of 7 junction bases matches TRBD1. Sample: CD8+ T cells sorted from PBMCs, taken 5 days after vaccination. In nucleotide form, the sequence is TGTGCCAGCAGCCGACGGGACAGTATCTCTGGGGCCAACGTCCTGACTTTC. It encodes CASSRRDSISGANVLTF.